The present T cell receptor (beta chain) was sequenced within a study of response to subunit inactivated influenza vaccine. Each CDR3 protein is one row after TCRdb ran MiXCR on the RT-PCR reads. Among 450,000 to 600,000 distinct CDR3 sequences listed, 7.6% were seen once. General study findings and limits: A suggestion made by the authors is that each seasonal influenza vaccination recruits few new T cells.

The germline gives CDR1 SGDLS, CDR2 YYNGEE. J was trimmed by 3 bases and V by 4 bases; bases with no gene match: 13. The CDR3 extends over 17 amino acids. Notes on this clonotype: Its antigen is as yet unknown.

The chain uses TRBV9 and TRBJ2-1; 7 bases match TRBD1. The sequencing used PBMCs from blood, collected less than 25 months after vaccination. This receptor was taken from a man between 50 and 75 years old who received an inactivated influenza vaccine. This CDR3 reads CASSPNNRDSFYNEQFF. The CDR3 DNA follows: TGTGCCAGCAGCCCAAATAACCGGGACAGCTTCTACAATGAGCAGTTCTTC.